This T cell receptor beta chain was recorded in a study of Graves' ophthalmopathy and Graves' hyperthyroidism. As for the study in general: Ophthalmopathy not arising within 18 months of follow-up defined hyperthyroidism as stable.

From RNA, the CDR3 regions of TCR beta chains were amplified and sequenced. Following a first-round RT-PCR that used HTBI primers, a second-round multiplex PCR was carried out. TCRdb ran MiXCR on the multiplex PCR reads and lists one entry per CDR3 protein. The sample carries over a million distinct CDR3 sequences, roughly 35% recorded once. Sequenced input: peripheral blood or thyroid tissue (not recorded which). The receptor was isolated from an adult man with Graves' hyperthyroidism.

CDR3 sequence (DNA): TGCAGTGCTATACACAGGGCCGAGGAGACCCAGTACTTC. The encoded protein is CSAIHRAEETQYF. The chain joins TRBV20-1 to TRBJ2-5; a weak D match, TRBD1 (6 bases). This CDR3 spans 13 amino acids. Germline assignment: CDR1 DFQATT and CDR2 SNEGSKA (reference sequence). The germline V and J ends were trimmed by 4 bases and 5 bases, with 14 bases remaining between them.